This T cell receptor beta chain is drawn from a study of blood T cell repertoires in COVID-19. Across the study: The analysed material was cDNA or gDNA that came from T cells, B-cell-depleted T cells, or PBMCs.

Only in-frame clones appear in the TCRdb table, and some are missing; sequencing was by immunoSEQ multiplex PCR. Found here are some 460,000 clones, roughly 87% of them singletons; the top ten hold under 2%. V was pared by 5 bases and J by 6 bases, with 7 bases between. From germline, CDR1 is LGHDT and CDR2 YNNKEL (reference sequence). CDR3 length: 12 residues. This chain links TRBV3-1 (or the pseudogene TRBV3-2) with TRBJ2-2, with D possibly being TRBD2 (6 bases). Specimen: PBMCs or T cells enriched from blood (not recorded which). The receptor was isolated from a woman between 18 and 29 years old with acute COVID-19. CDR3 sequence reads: CASSGTPGELFF. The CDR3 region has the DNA TGTGCCAGCAGCGGGACTCCCGGGGAGCTGTTTTTT.